This T cell receptor (beta chain) emerged from a study of blood T cell repertoires in COVID-19. This CDR3 is 12 amino acids long. CDR1 SGHRS and CDR2 YFSETQ come from the germline V gene. V was pared by 2 bases and J by 9 bases, with 1 base of the junction left unmatched. Profiled with immunoSEQ multiplex PCR; TCRdb holds only in-frame clones, not every one. The sample shows around 300,000 clones, roughly 90% of them seen only once. V and J are TRBV5-1 and TRBJ2-1, with 8 positions matching TRBD1. This TCR was sampled from a woman under 30 with acute COVID-19. The material sequenced was PBMCs or T cells enriched from blood (not recorded which). In nucleotides, the CDR3 is TGCGCCAGCAGCTTCGACAGGGGTGAGCAGTTCTTC. Encoded protein: CASSFDRGEQFF. Using reference TRBV5-1 and TRBJ2-1 for the parts outside the CDR3, the full variable domain is KAGVTQTPRYLIKTRGQQVTLSCSPISGHRSVSWYQQTPGQGLQFLFEYFSETQRNKGNFPGRFSGRQFSNSRSEMNVSTLELGDSALYLCASSFDRGEQFFGPGTRLTVL.